This entry lists 4 T cell receptor beta chains sequenced from one sample in a study of cytomegalovirus exposure and HLA in healthy donors. The primer mix had 60 Vbeta and 13 Jbeta primers. Profiled with immunoSEQ multiplex PCR; TCRdb holds only in-frame clones, not every one. The table has approximately 220,000 clones, nearly 80% seen once; the top ten hold less than 2%. The material sequenced was PBMCs. These receptor sequences come from a male donor in good health and CMV-seronegative.

The chain recombines TRBV6-4 with TRBJ2-2, with D possibly matching TRBD2 (6 bases). In germline, CDR1 is MRHNA, CDR2 SNTAGT. The CDR3 covers 17 residues. Between the trimmed V and J ends, which lost 5 bases and 0 bases, there was a span of 16 bases. The CDR3: CASSSNVGGANTGELFF. DNA of the CDR3: TGTGCCAGCAGTTCCAACGTGGGGGGAGCGAACACCGGGGAGCTGTTTTTT.

This chain connects TRBV28 to TRBJ2-1, with a weak D call TRBD1 (6 bases). From germline, CDR1 is MDHEN and CDR2 SYDVKM. Between the trimmed V and J ends, which lost 4 bases and 5 bases, there was a span of 15 bases. This CDR3 region has 15 residues. The CDR3 DNA follows: TGTGCCAGCAGTTCGCCGGCTTCAGGGGACAATGAGCAGTTCTTC. This gives the protein CASSSPASGDNEQFF.

V and J are TRBV11-2 and TRBJ2-3, with 12 bases matching TRBD2. Per germline, CDR1 SGHAT and CDR2 FQNNGV. V gave up 3 bases and J gave up 6 bases; unmatched junction bases: 1. This CDR3 comprises 14 residues. CDR3: CASSFLAGGDTQYF. The CDR3 region has the DNA TGTGCCAGCAGCTTCCTAGCGGGGGGGGATACGCAGTATTTT.

V usage is TRBV11-2 and J usage is TRBJ2-7, with a weak D call TRBD2 (7 bases). The CDR3 totals 15 residues. CDR1 and CDR2 (germline): SGHAT, FQNNGV. The ends were cut back, 4 bases at V and 4 bases at J, with 17 bases in the middle. The CDR3 region is CASSWGGQGSYEQYF. CDR3 sequence (DNA): TGTGCCAGCAGCTGGGGGGGGCAGGGATCTTACGAGCAGTACTTC.